Following are 18 T cell receptor beta chains from one sample sequenced in a study of blood T cell repertoires in COVID-19. Produced via immunoSEQ multiplex PCR; TCRdb's table is partial and in-frame only. Seen here are 200,000 or so clones, roughly nine tenths observed once, and the top ten hold about 0.72%. Sequenced: peripheral blood. These receptors came from a woman aged 70 to 79 with acute or convalescent COVID-19.

The chain combines TRBV25-1 with TRBJ2-1; 10 positions match TRBD2. The CDR3 has 17 residues. Germline V gene lookup returns CDR1 MGHDK and CDR2 SYGVNS. V dropped 2 bases and J dropped 0; count of bases not matched to a gene: 4. The CDR3 protein is CASSELPSGSSYNEQFF. CDR3 coding DNA: TGTGCCAGCAGTGAACTCCCTAGCGGGAGCTCCTACAATGAGCAGTTCTTC.

The chain carries TRBV27 and TRBJ1-1, with 11 bases matching TRBD1. Germline values: CDR1 MNHEY, CDR2 SMNVEV (reference sequence). The CDR3 consists of 17 residues. V lost 3 bases and J lost 7; bases outside the gene matches: 13. CDR3 residues: CASSFHLDRGRLGEAFF. For the CDR3, the DNA is TGTGCCAGCAGTTTTCACCTGGACAGGGGGCGATTGGGTGAAGCTTTCTTT.

The rearrangement joins TRBV11-3 to TRBJ2-7; D may be TRBD2 (6 bases). CDR1 SGHNT and CDR2 YENEEA come from the germline V gene. This CDR3 spans 14 amino acids. V dropped 5 bases and J dropped 4 bases, with 15 bases sitting between them. This CDR3 is CASSPGLGGYEQYF. CDR3 coding DNA: TGTGCCAGCAGCCCGGGACTCGGAGGGTACGAGCAGTACTTC.

The V gene is TRBV9, the J gene TRBJ2-1, with TRBD2 identical over 13 bases. From germline, CDR1 is SGDLS and CDR2 YYNGEE. The trim removed 4 bases at V and 4 bases at J, leaving 5 bases unmatched. The CDR3 has 16 amino acids. The CDR3 DNA reads as TGTGCCAGCAGCCCCGGGACTAGCGGGGCGTACAATGAGCAGTTCTTC. Amino acid sequence: CASSPGTSGAYNEQFF.

The gene calls are TRBV6-5 and TRBJ2-3, with D unresolved. From germline, CDR1 is MNHEY and CDR2 SVGAGI. The CDR3 runs 15 residues. V shed 6 bases and J shed 2 bases, with 15 bases lying between them. DNA for the CDR3: TGTGCCAGCAGGATCCTTTTGGGCCCCACAGATACGCAGTATTTT. Its translation: CASRILLGPTDTQYF.

This chain joins TRBV28 and TRBJ2-5; 8 bases agree with TRBD2. The CDR3 is 14 amino acids. Germline CDR1 is MDHEN and CDR2 is SYDVKM. Germline trimming cut 2 bases from V and 4 bases from J; bases unmatched to any gene: 3. CDR3 sequence reads: CASSLLSGRETQYF. CDR3 nucleotides: TGTGCCAGCAGTTTACTCAGCGGGAGAGAGACCCAGTACTTC.

The J gene is TRBJ1-2, the V gene TRBV7-9, with 9 bases aligning to TRBD1. The trim removed 5 bases at V and 4 bases at J, leaving 8 bases unmatched. Germline CDR1 reads SEHNR; CDR2 reads FQNEAQ (reference sequence). The CDR3 runs 15 residues. The CDR3 DNA reads as TGTGCCAGCAGCCTTACAGGGGGCCGCGGCTATGGCTACACCTTC. Translating gives CASSLTGGRGYGYTF.

In its sample, this clone was seen a few times. V and J are TRBV10-2 and TRBJ2-7; 7 positions agree with TRBD1. CDR3 size: 14 residues. J gave up 0 bases and V 5 bases, and 4 bases lay outside the gene matches. Germline CDR1 reads WSHSY; CDR2 reads SAAADI. The CDR3 DNA reads as TGCGCCAGCAGTACAGGGGCAAGCTCCTACGAGCAGTACTTC. Translated: CASSTGASSYEQYF.

The V and J genes are TRBV7-2 and TRBJ1-2; D possibly corresponds to TRBD1 (6 bases). The germline CDR1 and CDR2 sequences are SGHTA and FQGNSA. The CDR3 sequence is 15 residues long. Trimming stripped 2 bases from V and 3 bases from J, with 13 bases between. The CDR3 DNA sequence: TGTGCCAGCAGCTTATACAGGGACCGGGACTATGGCTACACCTTC. It specifies CASSLYRDRDYGYTF.

The chain links TRBV29-1 to TRBJ2-1; 16 bases map to TRBD2. With V trimmed by 6 bases and J by 4 bases, 9 bases remained unmatched. The CDR3 has 17 residues. Germline V gives CDR1 SQVTM, CDR2 ANQGSEA. The CDR3 bases are TGCAGCGTCGCCGGGACTAGCGGGAGGGGGGGTTACAATGAGCAGTTCTTC. This codes for CSVAGTSGRGGYNEQFF.

This clone has just one count. V gene TRBV6-1 combines with J gene TRBJ1-6; D unclear. V gave up 2 bases and J gave up 14 bases, with 13 bases separating them. There are 13 residues in the CDR3. Looked up from germline, CDR1 is MNHNS and CDR2 is SASEGT. This CDR3 reads CASSERGIRTLHF. CDR3 coding DNA: TGTGCCAGCAGTGAACGGGGAATTCGGACCCTCCACTTT.

This clone turned up a few times. The V and J genes are TRBV3-1 (or the pseudogene TRBV3-2) and TRBJ2-1, with TRBD1 matching over 8 bases. With V trimmed by 4 bases and J by 2 bases, 4 bases remained unmatched. Germline V gives CDR1 LGHDT, CDR2 YNNKEL (reference sequence). The CDR3 is 15 amino acids. The CDR3 is CASSPQDRAYNEQFF. The CDR3 coding sequence is TGTGCCAGCAGCCCTCAGGACAGGGCCTACAATGAGCAGTTCTTC.

The CDR3 protein is CASSQRGGETQYF. In nucleotides, the CDR3 is TGTGCCAGCAGCCAGAGGGGGGGAGAGACCCAGTACTTC. The J gene is TRBJ2-5, the V gene TRBV5-6; a possible D gene is TRBD2 (7 bases). This CDR3 has 13 amino acids. V shed 4 bases and J shed 4 bases, with 11 bases lying between them. CDR1 is SGHDT, CDR2 YYEEEE, per germline.

This chain links TRBV28 with TRBJ2-7, with 9 bases aligning to TRBD1. V gave up 5 bases and J gave up 2 bases; unmatched junction bases: 4. The CDR3 consists of 14 residues. The germline V gene has CDR1 MDHEN and CDR2 SYDVKM. The CDR3 DNA reads as TGTGCCAGCAGTAAACAGGGGGCTCCCTACGAGCAGTACTTC. Its translation: CASSKQGAPYEQYF.

The V and J genes are TRBV28 and TRBJ2-2; possibly TRBD2 for D (5 bases). V was trimmed by 7 bases and J by 4 bases, leaving 13 bases between them. The CDR3 loop spans 14 amino acids. Per germline, CDR1 MDHEN and CDR2 SYDVKM. The CDR3 reads CASNFQDFTGELFF. CDR3 DNA sequence: TGTGCCAGCAACTTCCAGGACTTCACCGGGGAGCTGTTTTTT.

The genes are TRBV2 and TRBJ2-2; TRBD2 matches 8 bases. This CDR3 has 15 residues. Per the germline V gene, CDR1 is SNHLY and CDR2 is FYNNEI. V was pared by 5 bases and J by 6 bases, with 8 bases of the junction left unmatched. Here the CDR3 DNA reads TGTGCCAGCAGTCTTAAGCGGGGGTGGGCCGGGGAGCTGTTTTTT. As protein: CASSLKRGWAGELFF. Together with reference TRBV2 and TRBJ2-2, the CDR3 gives the full variable domain: EPEVTQTPSHQVTQMGQEVILRCVPISNHLYFYWYRQILGQKVEFLVSFYNNEISEKSEIFDDQFSVERPDGSNFTLKIRSTKLEDSAMYFCASSLKRGWAGELFFGEGSRLTVL.

The chain combines TRBV5-1 with TRBJ1-1; no reliable D call. Trimming took off 1 base at V and 1 base at J, with 11 bases between the two ends. The CDR3 length is 15 residues. Per the germline V gene, CDR1 is SGHRS and CDR2 is YFSETQ. CDR3 bases: TGCGCCAGCAGCTTGACGGCAGGTCGGAACACTGAAGCTTTCTTT. Translating gives CASSLTAGRNTEAFF.

The CDR3: CASKKAGFSTDTQYF. The DNA for the CDR3 is TGTGCCAGCAAAAAAGCGGGATTCAGCACAGATACGCAGTATTTT. V and J are TRBV27 and TRBJ2-3; 7 positions agree with TRBD2. Germline assignment: CDR1 MNHEY and CDR2 SMNVEV (reference sequence). The CDR3 is 15 residues long. The J segment lost 0 bases and the V segment lost 7 bases, leaving 7 bases of the junction unmatched.